This TCR beta chain was captured in a study of blood T cells in healthy people across ages. Next came a second PCR, run for roughly 6 to 11 cycles, which used a sample-barcoded 5' primer along with a J-beta primer mix. TCRdb reanalysed the 5' RACE reads using MiXCR and keeps one entry per CDR3 protein. The profile shows about 1,400,000 distinct CDR3 sequences, around 59% of them singletons. This clonotype was seen a handful of times. The sequencing sample was made of blood. The clonotype was recovered from a man younger than 35 in good health.

DNA of the CDR3: TGCGCCAGCAGCCGGGGACAGACAGATACGCAGTATTTT. Protein product: CASSRGQTDTQYF. The chain combines TRBV5-1 with TRBJ2-3; 7 positions match TRBD1. V dropped 4 bases and J dropped 3; count of bases not matched to a gene: 2. CDR1 and CDR2 from the germline V gene are SGHRS and YFSETQ. The CDR3 has 13 amino acids.